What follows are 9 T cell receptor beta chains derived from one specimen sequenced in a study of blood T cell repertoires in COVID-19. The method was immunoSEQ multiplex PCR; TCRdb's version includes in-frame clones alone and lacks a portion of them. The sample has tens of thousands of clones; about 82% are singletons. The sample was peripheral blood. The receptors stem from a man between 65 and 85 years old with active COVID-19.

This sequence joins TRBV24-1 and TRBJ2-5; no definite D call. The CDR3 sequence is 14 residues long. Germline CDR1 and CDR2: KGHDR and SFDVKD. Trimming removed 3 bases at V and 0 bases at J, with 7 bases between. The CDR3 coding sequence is TGTGCCACCAGTGATAGGCGGTACCAAGAGACCCAGTACTTC. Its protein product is CATSDRRYQETQYF.

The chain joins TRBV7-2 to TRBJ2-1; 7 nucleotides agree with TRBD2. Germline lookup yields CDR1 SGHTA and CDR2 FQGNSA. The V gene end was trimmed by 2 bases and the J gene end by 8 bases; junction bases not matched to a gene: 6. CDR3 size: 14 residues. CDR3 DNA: TGTGCCAGCAGCTTAAGCCTTGCGGGGGATGAGCAGTTCTTC. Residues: CASSLSLAGDEQFF.

The CDR3 spells CASSAGTGAGNTIYF. The CDR3 nucleotides read TGTGCCAGCAGCGCCGGGACAGGGGCTGGAAACACCATATATTTT. This sequence joins TRBV5-6 and TRBJ1-3, with TRBD1 identical over 10 bases. The CDR3 length is 15 residues. The germline CDR1 and CDR2 sequences are SGHDT and YYEEEE. With V trimmed by 4 bases and J by 2 bases, 3 bases remained unmatched.

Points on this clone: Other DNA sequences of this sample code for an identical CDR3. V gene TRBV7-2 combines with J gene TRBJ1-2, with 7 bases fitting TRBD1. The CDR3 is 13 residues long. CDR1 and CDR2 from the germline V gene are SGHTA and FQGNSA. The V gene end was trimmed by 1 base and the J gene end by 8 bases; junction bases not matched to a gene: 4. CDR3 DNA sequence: TGTGCCAGCAGCTTAGGACAGGGCTACGGCTACACCTTC. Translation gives CASSLGQGYGYTF.

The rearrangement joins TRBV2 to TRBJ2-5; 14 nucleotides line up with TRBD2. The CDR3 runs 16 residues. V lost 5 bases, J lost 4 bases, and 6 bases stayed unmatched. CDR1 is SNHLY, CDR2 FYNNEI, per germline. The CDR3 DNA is TGTGCCAGCAGTCCTATTGGGACTAGCGGGGGAGAGACCCAGTACTTC. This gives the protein CASSPIGTSGGETQYF.

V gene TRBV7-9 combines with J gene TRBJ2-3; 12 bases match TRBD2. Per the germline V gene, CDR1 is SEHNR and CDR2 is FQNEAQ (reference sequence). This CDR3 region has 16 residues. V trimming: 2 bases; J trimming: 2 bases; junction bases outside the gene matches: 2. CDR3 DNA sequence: TGTGCCAGCAGCTTAACTAGCGGGGGGTCCACAGATACGCAGTATTTT. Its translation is CASSLTSGGSTDTQYF.

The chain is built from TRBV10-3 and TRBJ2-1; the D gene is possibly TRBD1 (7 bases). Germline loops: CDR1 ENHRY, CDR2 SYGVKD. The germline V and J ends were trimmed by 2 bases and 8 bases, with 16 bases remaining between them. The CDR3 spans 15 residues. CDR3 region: CAISEGLEGADEQFF. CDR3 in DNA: TGTGCCATCAGTGAGGGACTGGAGGGGGCGGATGAGCAGTTCTTC.

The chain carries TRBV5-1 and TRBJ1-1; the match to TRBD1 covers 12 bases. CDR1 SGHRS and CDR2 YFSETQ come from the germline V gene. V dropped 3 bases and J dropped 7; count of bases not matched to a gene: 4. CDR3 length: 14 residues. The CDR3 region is CASSSGTGGFEAFF. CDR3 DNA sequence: TGCGCCAGCAGCTCGGGGACAGGGGGCTTTGAAGCTTTCTTT. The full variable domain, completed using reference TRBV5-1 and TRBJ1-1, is KAGVTQTPRYLIKTRGQQVTLSCSPISGHRSVSWYQQTPGQGLQFLFEYFSETQRNKGNFPGRFSGRQFSNSRSEMNVSTLELGDSALYLCASSSGTGGFEAFFGQGTRLTVV.

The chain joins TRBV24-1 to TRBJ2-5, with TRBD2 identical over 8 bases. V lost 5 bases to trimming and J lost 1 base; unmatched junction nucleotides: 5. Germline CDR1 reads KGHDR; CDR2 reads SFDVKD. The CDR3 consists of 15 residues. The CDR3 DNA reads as TGTGCCACCAGTGCCTCGCGGGAGGTCCAAGAGACCCAGTACTTC. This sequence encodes CATSASREVQETQYF.